The present entry profiles one TCR beta chain with its context. Its specificity is unknown. The identical CDR3 is also encoded by other nucleotide sequences in the sample. The sample comes from a study of OX40 agonist ivuxolimab in advanced cancers. Study context: Partial responses were achieved by three patients: one hepatocellular carcinoma, two cutaneous melanoma.

The germline CDR1 and CDR2 sequences are MNHEY and SVGAGI. V gave up 2 bases and J gave up 7 bases; unmatched junction bases: 6. This CDR3 is 15 amino acids long. Here immunoSEQ multiplex PCR was the method, and the copy in TCRdb shows in-frame clones only, minus some. The sample includes tens of thousands of clones, around 83% of them seen just once. Whole-study findings and limits: Researchers report that CD8+ T cells had, on average, more expanded clones than CD4+. Clonal expansion by week 6 occurred in CD4+ and CD8+ blood T cells (at 0.1 to 3.0 mg/kg).

This rearrangement joins TRBV6-5 to TRBJ1-4, with TRBD1 matching over 8 bases. The specimen comprised CD4+ or CD8+ T cells sorted from blood, sampled in a trial of the OX40 agonist ivuxolimab. The sequence derives from an adult with an advanced solid tumor such as melanoma, head and neck, liver or kidney cancer. In DNA form, the CDR3 reads TGTGCCAGCAGTTACGACGGGACAGGATCTGAAAAACTGTTTTTT. Residues: CASSYDGTGSEKLFF.